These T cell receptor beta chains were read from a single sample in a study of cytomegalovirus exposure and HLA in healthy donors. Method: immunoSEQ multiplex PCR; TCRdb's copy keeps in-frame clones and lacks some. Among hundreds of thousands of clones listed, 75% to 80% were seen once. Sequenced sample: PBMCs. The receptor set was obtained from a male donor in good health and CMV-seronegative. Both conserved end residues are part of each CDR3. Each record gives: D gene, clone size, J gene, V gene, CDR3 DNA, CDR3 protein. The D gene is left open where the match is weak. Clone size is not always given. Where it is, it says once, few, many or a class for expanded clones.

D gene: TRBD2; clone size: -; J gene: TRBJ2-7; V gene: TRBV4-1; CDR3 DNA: TGCGCCAGCAGCCCCCTGGGACTAAGCCATACCTACGAGCAGTACTTC; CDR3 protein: CASSPLGLSHTYEQYF
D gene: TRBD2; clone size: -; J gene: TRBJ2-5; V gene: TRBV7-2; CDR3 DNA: TGTGCCAGCAGCGCCCTGACTTTGCGGGGGGGCTCGGGGGAGACCCAGTACTTC; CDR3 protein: CASSALTLRGGSGETQYF
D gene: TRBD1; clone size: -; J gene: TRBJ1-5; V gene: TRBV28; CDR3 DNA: TGTGCCAGCAGTTTAACAGGGGTTAGCAATCAGCCCCAGCATTTT; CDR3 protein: CASSLTGVSNQPQHF
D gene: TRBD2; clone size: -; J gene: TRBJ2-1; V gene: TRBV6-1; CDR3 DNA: TGTGCCAGCAGTGGGCGGGAGAATCGAGTCTATGAGCAGTTCTTC; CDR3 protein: CASSGRENRVYEQFF
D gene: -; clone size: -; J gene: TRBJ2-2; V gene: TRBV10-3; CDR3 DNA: TGTGCCATCAGTGAGTCTAGATCCAACACCGGGGAGCTGTTTTTT; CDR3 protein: CAISESRSNTGELFF
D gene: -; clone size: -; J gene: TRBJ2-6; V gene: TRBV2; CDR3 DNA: TGTGCCAGCAGTGTCTTCCTCTCTGGGGCCAACGTCCTGACTTTC; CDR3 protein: CASSVFLSGANVLTF
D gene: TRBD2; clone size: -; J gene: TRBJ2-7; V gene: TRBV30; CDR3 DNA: TGTGCCTGGAGTCCACGGGGGGGCCTCTTATCCTACGAGCAGTACTTC; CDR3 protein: CAWSPRGGLLSYEQYF
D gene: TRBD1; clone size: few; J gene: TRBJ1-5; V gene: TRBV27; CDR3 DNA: TGTGCCAGCAGACAGGGGTTTGATCAGCCCCAGCATTTT; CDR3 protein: CASRQGFDQPQHF
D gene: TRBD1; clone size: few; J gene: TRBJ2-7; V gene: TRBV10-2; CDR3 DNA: TGCGCCAGCAGCCGACAGGGGCGCTCCTACGAGCAGTACTTC; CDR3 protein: CASSRQGRSYEQYF
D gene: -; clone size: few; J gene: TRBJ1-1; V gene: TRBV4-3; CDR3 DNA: TGCGCCAGCAGCCAAGATCTTGGGGGGTCCACTGAAGCTTTCTTT; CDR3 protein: CASSQDLGGSTEAFF
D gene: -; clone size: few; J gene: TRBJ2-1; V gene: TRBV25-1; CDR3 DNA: TGTGCCTCTACGGGGTTATCGGTAAATGAGCAGTTCTTC; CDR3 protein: CASTGLSVNEQFF
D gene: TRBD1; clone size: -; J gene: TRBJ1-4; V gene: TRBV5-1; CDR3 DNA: TGCGCCAGCAGCTGGGGACAGGGTGAAATCGGAAAACTGTTTTTT; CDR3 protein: CASSWGQGEIGKLFF